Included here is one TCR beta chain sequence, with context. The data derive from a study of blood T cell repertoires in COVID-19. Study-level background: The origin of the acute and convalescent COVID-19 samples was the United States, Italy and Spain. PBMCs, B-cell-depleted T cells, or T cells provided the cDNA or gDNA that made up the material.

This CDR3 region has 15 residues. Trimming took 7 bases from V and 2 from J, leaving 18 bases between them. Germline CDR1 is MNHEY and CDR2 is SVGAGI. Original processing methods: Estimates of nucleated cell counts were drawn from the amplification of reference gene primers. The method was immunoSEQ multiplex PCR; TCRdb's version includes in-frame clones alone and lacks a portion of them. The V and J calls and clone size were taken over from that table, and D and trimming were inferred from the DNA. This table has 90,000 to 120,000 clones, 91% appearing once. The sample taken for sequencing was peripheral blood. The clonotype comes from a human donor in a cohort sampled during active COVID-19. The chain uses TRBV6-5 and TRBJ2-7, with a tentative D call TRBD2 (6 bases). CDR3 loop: CASTDPGEGAYEQYF. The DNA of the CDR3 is TGTGCCAGCACCGACCCGGGAGAAGGGGCCTACGAGCAGTACTTC.